This T cell receptor beta chain comes out of a study of shared clonotypes between healthy human individuals. Per the original data handling: With immunoSEQ giving junction-only sequences and no quality scores, filtering differed. This table comes from immunoSEQ multiplex PCR, and its TCRdb copy is limited to in-frame clones, with some not included. That table supplies the V and J calls and clone size; D and trimming were determined from the DNA. Seen here are about 580,000 clones, about 98% observed once, and the top ten hold 0.25% to 0.35%. From germline, CDR1 is PRHDT and CDR2 FYEKMQ (reference sequence). CDR3 length: 16 residues. The V end lost 8 bases, the J end lost 0 bases, and 14 bases lay between the germline ends. Naive CD8 populations comprised CD45RO-negative cells positively selected for CCR7, excluding terminally differentiated effector memory CD45RA+ cells.

The V gene is TRBV13, the J gene TRBJ2-6; a weak D match, TRBD1 (6 bases). Sample: naive CD8+ T cells sorted from blood. The TCR sequence derives from a man younger than 45 in good health. The CDR3 DNA reads as TGTGCCAGCCAGGGGCAGTCCTACTCTGGGGCCAACGTCCTGACTTTC. As protein: CASQGQSYSGANVLTF.